This TCR beta chain was identified during a study of siplizumab effects on memory and regulatory T cells. V was shortened by 3 bases and J by 7 bases, with 11 bases between the two germline ends. The CDR3 is 13 residues long. Germline V gene sequence: CDR1 MNHEY, CDR2 SMNVEV (reference sequence). Per individual sample, 95,000 to 100,000 TCR templates were assayed. Sequencing was performed with immunoSEQ multiplex PCR; in TCRdb, only in-frame clones are kept and a portion is missing. The data hold roughly 100,000 clones, with approximately 94% observed a single time. The specimen sequenced was CD4+ T cells sorted from blood. The TCR sequence derives from a human donor in good health. The gene calls are TRBV27 and TRBJ2-3; D is ambiguous. The CDR3 is CASSFGPFYTQYF. The CDR3 nucleotides read TGTGCCAGCAGTTTTGGGCCGTTTTATACGCAGTATTTT.